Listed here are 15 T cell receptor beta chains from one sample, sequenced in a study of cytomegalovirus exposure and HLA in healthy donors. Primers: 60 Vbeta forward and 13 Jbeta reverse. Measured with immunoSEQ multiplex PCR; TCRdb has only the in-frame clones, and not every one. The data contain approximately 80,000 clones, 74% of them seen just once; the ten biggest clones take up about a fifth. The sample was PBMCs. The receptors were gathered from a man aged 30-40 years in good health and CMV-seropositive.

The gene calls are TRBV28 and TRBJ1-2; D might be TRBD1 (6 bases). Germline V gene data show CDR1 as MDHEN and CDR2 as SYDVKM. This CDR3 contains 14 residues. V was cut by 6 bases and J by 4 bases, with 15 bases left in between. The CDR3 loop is CASRLRQVTYGYTF. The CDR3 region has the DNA TGTGCCAGCAGGCTCAGACAGGTGACCTATGGCTACACCTTC.

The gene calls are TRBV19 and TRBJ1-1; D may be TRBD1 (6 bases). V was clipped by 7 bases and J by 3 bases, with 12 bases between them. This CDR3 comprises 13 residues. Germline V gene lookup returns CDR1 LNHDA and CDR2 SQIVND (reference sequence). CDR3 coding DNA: TGTGCCAGTAACCTTGACAGGTACACTGAAGCTTTCTTT. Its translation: CASNLDRYTEAFF.

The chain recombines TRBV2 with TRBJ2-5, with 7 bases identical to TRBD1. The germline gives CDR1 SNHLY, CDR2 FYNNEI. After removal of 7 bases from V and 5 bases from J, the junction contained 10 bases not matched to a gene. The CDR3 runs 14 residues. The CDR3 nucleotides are TGTGCCAGCACCTTCCAAGGGGGCTGGGAGACCCAGTACTTC. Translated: CASTFQGGWETQYF.

The CDR3 sequence: CASSGIGKLGEQYF. The CDR3 DNA follows: TGTGCCAGCAGCGGGATCGGGAAACTGGGAGAGCAGTACTTC. The chain links TRBV9 to TRBJ2-7, with D perhaps TRBD2 (5 bases). Germline CDR1 SGDLS, CDR2 YYNGEE. Trimming cost V 3 bases and J 7 bases, with 17 bases left between them. This CDR3 is 14 amino acids long.

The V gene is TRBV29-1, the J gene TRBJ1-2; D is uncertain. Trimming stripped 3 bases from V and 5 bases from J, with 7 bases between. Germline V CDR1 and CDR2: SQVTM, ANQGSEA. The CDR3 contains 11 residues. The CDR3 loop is CSVDLSYGYTF. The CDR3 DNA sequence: TGCAGCGTTGACCTATCATATGGCTACACCTTC. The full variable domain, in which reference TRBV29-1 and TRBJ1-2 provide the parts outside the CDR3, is SAVISQKPSRDICQRGTSLTIQCQVDSQVTMMFWYRQQPGQSLTLIATANQGSEATYESGFVIDKFPISRPNLTFSTLTVSNMSPEDSSIYLCSVDLSYGYTFGSGTRLTVV.

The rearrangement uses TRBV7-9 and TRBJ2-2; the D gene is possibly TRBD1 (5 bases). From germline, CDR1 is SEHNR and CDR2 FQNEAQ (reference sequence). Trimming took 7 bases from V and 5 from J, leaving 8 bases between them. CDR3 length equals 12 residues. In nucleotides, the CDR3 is TGTGCCAGCACCCAGGGAACCGGGGAGCTGTTTTTT. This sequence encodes CASTQGTGELFF.

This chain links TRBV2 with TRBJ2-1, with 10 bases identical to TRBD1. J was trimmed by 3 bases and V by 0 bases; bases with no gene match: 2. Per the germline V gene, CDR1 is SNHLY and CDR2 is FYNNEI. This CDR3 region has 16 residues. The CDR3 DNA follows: TGTGCCAGCAGTGAAGCGCGGACAGGGGGCTACAATGAGCAGTTCTTC. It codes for CASSEARTGGYNEQFF.

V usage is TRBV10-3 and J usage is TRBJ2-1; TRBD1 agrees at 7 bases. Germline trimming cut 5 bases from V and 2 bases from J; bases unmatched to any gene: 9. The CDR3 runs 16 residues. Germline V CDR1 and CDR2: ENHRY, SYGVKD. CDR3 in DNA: TGTGCCATCAGTTACAGGGGCCTTACCACCTACAATGAGCAGTTCTTC. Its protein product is CAISYRGLTTYNEQFF.

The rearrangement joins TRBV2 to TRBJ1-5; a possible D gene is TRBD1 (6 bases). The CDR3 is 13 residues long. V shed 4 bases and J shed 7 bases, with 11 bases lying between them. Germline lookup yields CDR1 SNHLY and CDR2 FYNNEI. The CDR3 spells CASSGDKGQPQHF. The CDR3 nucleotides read TGTGCCAGCAGTGGGGACAAAGGCCAGCCCCAGCATTTT.

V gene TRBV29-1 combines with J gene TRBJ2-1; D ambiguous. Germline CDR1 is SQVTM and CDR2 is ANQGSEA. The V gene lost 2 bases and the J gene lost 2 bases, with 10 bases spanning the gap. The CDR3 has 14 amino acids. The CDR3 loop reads CSVESLRAYNEQFF. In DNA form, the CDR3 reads TGCAGCGTTGAAAGTTTACGGGCCTACAATGAGCAGTTCTTC.

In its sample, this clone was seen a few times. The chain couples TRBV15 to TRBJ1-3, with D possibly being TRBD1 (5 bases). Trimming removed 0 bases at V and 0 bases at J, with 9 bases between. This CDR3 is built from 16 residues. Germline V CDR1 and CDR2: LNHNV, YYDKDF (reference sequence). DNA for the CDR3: TGTGCCACCAGCAGAGAGGGGGGGGTCTCTGGAAACACCATATATTTT. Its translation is CATSREGGVSGNTIYF.

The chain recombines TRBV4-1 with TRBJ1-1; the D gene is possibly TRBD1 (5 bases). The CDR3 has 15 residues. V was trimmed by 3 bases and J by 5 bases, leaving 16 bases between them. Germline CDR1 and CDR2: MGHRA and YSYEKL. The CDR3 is CASSHVAGGDTEAFF. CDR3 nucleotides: TGCGCCAGCAGCCACGTGGCCGGAGGGGATACTGAAGCTTTCTTT.

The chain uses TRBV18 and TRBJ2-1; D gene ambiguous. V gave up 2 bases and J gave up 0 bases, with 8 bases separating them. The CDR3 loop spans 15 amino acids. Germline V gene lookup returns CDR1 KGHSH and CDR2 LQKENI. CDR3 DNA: TGTGCCAGCTCACCAGTGGCCGTCTCCTACAATGAGCAGTTCTTC. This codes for CASSPVAVSYNEQFF.

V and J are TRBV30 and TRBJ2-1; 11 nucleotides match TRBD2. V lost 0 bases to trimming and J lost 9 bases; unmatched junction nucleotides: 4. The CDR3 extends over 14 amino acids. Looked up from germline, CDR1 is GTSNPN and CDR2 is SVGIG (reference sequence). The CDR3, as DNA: TGTGCCTGGAGTGTAGATCTAGCGGGAGGTGAGCAGTTCTTC. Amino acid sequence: CAWSVDLAGGEQFF.

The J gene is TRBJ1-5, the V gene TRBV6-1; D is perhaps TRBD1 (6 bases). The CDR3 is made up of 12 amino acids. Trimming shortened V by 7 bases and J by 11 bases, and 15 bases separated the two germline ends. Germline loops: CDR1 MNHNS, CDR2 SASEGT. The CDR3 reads CASKTGPDAQHF. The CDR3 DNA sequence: TGTGCCAGCAAAACAGGGCCCGACGCCCAGCATTTT.